These 29 T cell receptor beta chains originate from one sample sequenced in a study of T cell repertoires in cytomegalovirus infection. One entry per CDR3 protein, called by TCRdb with MiXCR from the reads. The sample carries under 200,000 distinct CDR3 sequences, about a fifth recorded once. Which antigens these TCRs recognize remains unknown. This specimen consisted of CD8+ T cells from cultured PBMCs, obtained from culture after CMV antigen stimulation. The receptors stem from a human donor in good health (CMV status not recorded). Some clones in this sample may be carry-over from other donors' samples.

This clonotype was found a few times. It may be a read error: a sequence one base away is much more abundant. The chain combines TRBV6-1 with TRBJ1-2, with 8 bases aligning to TRBD1. The germline CDR1 and CDR2 sequences are MNHNS and SASEGT. V trimming: 6 bases; J trimming: 3 bases; junction bases outside the gene matches: 3. The CDR3 loop spans 13 amino acids. Written as DNA, the CDR3 is TGTGCCAGCAGGGAGACAGGGGACTATGGCTACACCTTC. Translated: CASRETGDYGYTF.

This clonotype was seen repeatedly, ten times or more. This chain links TRBV5-5 with TRBJ2-7; 7 bases fit TRBD1. There are 15 residues in the CDR3. The trim removed 2 bases at V and 2 bases at J, leaving 7 bases unmatched. Germline CDR1 SGHKS, CDR2 YYEKEE (reference sequence). DNA for the CDR3: TGTGCCAGCAGCTTCCCCGGGACAGCGGCCTACGAGCAGTACTTC. Protein: CASSFPGTAAYEQYF.

The V gene is TRBV7-8, the J gene TRBJ2-4, with 10 bases aligning to TRBD1. The CDR3 is made up of 16 amino acids. Germline V lookup: CDR1 SGHVS, CDR2 FQNEAQ. The junction had 10 bases not matched to a gene; V was cut back by 5 bases and J by 6 bases. CDR3 amino acids: CASSVSSGTGANIQYF. The CDR3 DNA follows: TGTGCCAGCAGCGTCTCCTCCGGGACAGGGGCAAACATTCAGTACTTC.

The chain is built from TRBV12-3 or TRBV12-4 and TRBJ1-1; D is possibly TRBD1 (5 bases). Trimming shortened V by 5 bases and J by 1 base, and 14 bases separated the two germline ends. This CDR3 region has 15 residues. Here the CDR3 DNA reads TGTGCCAGCAGTCCCGGGACGGTGGGGAACACTGAAGCTTTCTTT. This encodes CASSPGTVGNTEAFF.

This clonotype was seen at least ten times. V and J are TRBV7-9 and TRBJ2-7; D may correspond to TRBD1 or TRBD2 (5 bases each). This CDR3 comprises 13 residues. Germline V CDR1 and CDR2: SEHNR, FQNEAQ (reference sequence). V was shortened by 3 bases and J by 3 bases, with 9 bases between the two germline ends. The CDR3 DNA sequence: TGTGCCAGCAGCTTGGGTGGGGGCTACGAGCAGTACTTC. Translated: CASSLGGGYEQYF.

The genes are TRBV11-2 and TRBJ1-2; TRBD1 might be the D (5 bases). CDR3 length equals 14 residues. Germline values: CDR1 SGHAT, CDR2 FQNNGV. Trimming removed 8 bases from V and 7 bases from J, with 20 bases in between. In DNA form, the CDR3 reads TGTGCCAGCGCGCCTCCAGGGCTATTGAGTGGCTACACCTTC. This gives the protein CASAPPGLLSGYTF.

The chain joins TRBV6-5 to TRBJ1-2, with TRBD1 matching over 9 bases. The V gene's germline CDR1 is MNHEY and CDR2 SVGAGI. After removal of 7 bases from V and 5 bases from J, the junction contained 14 bases not matched to a gene. The CDR3 sequence is 16 residues long. CDR3 protein: CASTIGQGMIEYGYTF. The CDR3 DNA reads as TGTGCCAGCACTATCGGACAGGGGATGATAGAATATGGCTACACCTTC.

The chain is built from TRBV27 and TRBJ2-1, with a tentative D call TRBD2 (7 bases). CDR3 length: 15 amino acids. Looked up from germline, CDR1 is MNHEY and CDR2 is SMNVEV (reference sequence). V lost 5 bases, J lost 5 bases, and 16 bases lay in between. The CDR3 sequence is CASSISGGNNNEQFF. CDR3 bases: TGTGCCAGCAGTATCTCGGGGGGCAACAACAATGAGCAGTTCTTC.

A few counts support this clonotype. This chain connects TRBV19 to TRBJ1-5; TRBD1 aligns across 11 bases. The germline V gene has CDR1 LNHDA and CDR2 SQIVND (reference sequence). V shed 10 bases, J shed 6 bases, and the junction held 8 bases outside the gene matches. This CDR3 is built from 14 residues. The CDR3 here is CATTDRGLSQPQHF. The CDR3 DNA sequence: TGTGCCACCACGGACAGGGGGCTCAGTCAGCCCCAGCATTTT.

This clonotype occurred many times. The chain combines TRBV5-1 with TRBJ2-3, with 7 bases aligning to TRBD1. The CDR3 covers 16 residues. Germline loops: CDR1 SGHRS, CDR2 YFSETQ. With V trimmed by 0 bases and J by 5 bases, 9 bases remained unmatched. The CDR3 nucleotides read TGCGCCAGCAGCTTGGGGTCGGGACAGTTGGGAGATACGCAGTATTTT. This gives the protein CASSLGSGQLGDTQYF. The full variable domain, its missing parts supplied by reference TRBV5-1 and TRBJ2-3, is KAGVTQTPRYLIKTRGQQVTLSCSPISGHRSVSWYQQTPGQGLQFLFEYFSETQRNKGNFPGRFSGRQFSNSRSEMNVSTLELGDSALYLCASSLGSGQLGDTQYFGPGTRLTVL.

The chain has TRBV7-8 and TRBJ2-3, with 7 nucleotides matching TRBD1. This CDR3 is built from 15 residues. The germline gives CDR1 SGHVS, CDR2 FQNEAQ. Trimming took 5 bases from V and 6 from J; bases not matched to a gene: 11. The CDR3 sequence is CASSQGQTLLDTQYF. Written as DNA, the CDR3 is TGTGCCAGCAGCCAGGGACAGACCCTTCTTGATACGCAGTATTTT.

This chain uses TRBV7-7 with TRBJ2-5, with TRBD1 matching over 9 bases. This CDR3 is 16 amino acids long. Losses at the gene ends were 5 bases for V and 3 bases for J; bases not matched to a gene: 10. In germline, CDR1 is SSHAT, CDR2 FNYEAQ (reference sequence). Here the CDR3 reads CASSLRLGQGEETQYF. Written as DNA, the CDR3 is TGTGCCAGCAGCCTCCGATTGGGACAGGGAGAAGAGACCCAGTACTTC.

V is TRBV7-2 and J is TRBJ1-5, with 7 bases that match TRBD1. The CDR3 is made up of 15 amino acids. The ends lost 5 bases at V and 5 bases at J; junction bases unmatched: 9. Germline CDR1 reads SGHTA; CDR2 reads FQGNSA. The chain's CDR3 is CASSGGDRSDQPQHF. In DNA form, the CDR3 reads TGTGCCAGCAGCGGAGGGGACAGATCGGATCAGCCCCAGCATTTT. Variable domain in full (rest from reference TRBV7-2 and TRBJ1-5): GAGVSQSPSNKVTEKGKDVELRCDPISGHTALYWYRQSLGQGLEFLIYFQGNSAPDKSGLPSDRFSAERTGGSVSTLTIQRTQQEDSAVYLCASSGGDRSDQPQHFGDGTRLSIL.

This clonotype was found a few times. V usage is TRBV6-2 or TRBV6-3 and J usage is TRBJ2-7, with a tentative D call TRBD1 (5 bases). Trimming took 1 base from V and 5 from J, leaving 15 bases between them. The germline gives CDR1 MNHEY, CDR2 SVGEGT. The CDR3 contains 15 residues. The CDR3 here is CASSYLQGGLDEQYF. The CDR3 DNA is TGTGCCAGCAGTTACTTGCAGGGTGGTTTGGACGAGCAGTACTTC.

The gene calls are TRBV24-1 and TRBJ2-5; no clear D. The CDR3 covers 15 residues. V dropped 2 bases and J dropped 0 bases, with 9 bases sitting between them. Germline-derived CDR1 and CDR2 are KGHDR and SFDVKD. CDR3 DNA sequence: TGTGCCACCAGTGATTGGGTAGAGTACCAAGAGACCCAGTACTTC. It encodes CATSDWVEYQETQYF.

This rearrangement joins TRBV12-3 or TRBV12-4 to TRBJ1-1; TRBD1 is a possible D gene (5 bases). The CDR3 covers 19 residues. Trimming removed 2 bases at V and 3 bases at J, with 25 bases between. The CDR3 DNA is TGTGCCAGCAGTTTATACTACCAAGAGGGGCCCTTTGATCACACTGAAGCTTTCTTT. This encodes CASSLYYQEGPFDHTEAFF.

This sequence joins TRBV10-3 and TRBJ1-1; D remains ambiguous. V lost 0 bases and J lost 0, with 5 bases in between. The CDR3 runs to 14 residues. Germline CDR1 ENHRY, CDR2 SYGVKD. In nucleotides, the CDR3 is TGTGCCATCAGTGAGTCAGGGATGAACACTGAAGCTTTCTTT. As protein: CAISESGMNTEAFF.

This clonotype was recorded a few times. An end of the junction does not agree with germline; a read error may underlie this. The CDR3 region has the DNA TGTGCTAGCAGCTCCGCCTTAGGGAAAGAGACCCGGTACTTC. Translation: CASSSALGKETRYF. The chain is built from TRBV7-7 and TRBJ2-5, with D unclear. This CDR3 region has 14 residues. Looked up from germline, CDR1 is SSHAT and CDR2 is FNYEAQ (reference sequence).

This chain's CDR3 is CASSSGQGAYGYTF. For the CDR3, the DNA is TGTGCCAGCAGCTCGGGACAAGGGGCGTATGGCTACACCTTC. This chain links TRBV7-8 with TRBJ1-2; a weak D match, TRBD1 (6 bases). Germline loops: CDR1 SGHVS, CDR2 FQNEAQ. The V end was cut by 4 bases, the J end by 5 bases, with 14 bases between. The CDR3 extends over 14 amino acids.

The rearrangement links TRBV6-1 to TRBJ2-3; 9 bases map to TRBD2. V gave up 0 bases and J gave up 6 bases; unmatched junction bases: 7. This CDR3 is 16 amino acids long. Germline CDR1 and CDR2: MNHNS and SASEGT. CDR3 in amino acids: CASSEASGGVLDTQYF. The CDR3 nucleotides are TGTGCCAGCAGTGAAGCTAGCGGGGGTGTACTTGATACGCAGTATTTT.

The rearrangement links TRBV12-3 or TRBV12-4 to TRBJ2-2, with D perhaps TRBD1 (7 bases). The length of the CDR3 is 17 residues. Trimming shortened V by 2 bases and J by 5 bases, and 18 bases separated the two germline ends. This CDR3 reads CASSLRRGRGVTGELFF. The CDR3 DNA sequence: TGTGCCAGCAGTTTAAGGAGGGGCAGGGGGGTTACCGGGGAGCTGTTTTTT.

The chain joins TRBV6-6 to TRBJ2-1, with D tentatively TRBD2 (6 bases). The CDR3 is 14 residues long. Germline V lookup: CDR1 MNHNY, CDR2 SVGAGI (reference sequence). V was pared by 7 bases and J by 5 bases, with 15 bases between. The CDR3, as DNA: TGTGCCAGCACCAGGAGGGTAGGGCACAATGAGCAGTTCTTC. Translated, it gives CASTRRVGHNEQFF.

This chain uses TRBV7-6 with TRBJ1-5; D gene unclear. Trimming cost V 5 bases and J 0 bases, with 17 bases left between them. Germline V CDR1 and CDR2: SGHVS, FNYEAQ. CDR3 length: 17 residues. CDR3 nucleotide sequence: TGTGCCAGCAGCCCCCGTGTTTCGAGTTATAGCAATCAGCCCCAGCATTTT. Its translation is CASSPRVSSYSNQPQHF.

This clonotype has just a few counts. This chain links TRBV5-1 with TRBJ2-5; D possibly corresponds to TRBD2 (5 bases). The CDR3 is 16 amino acids. With 4 bases removed from V and 0 bases from J, the gap between germline ends came to 16 bases. The germline CDR1 and CDR2 sequences are SGHRS and YFSETQ. CDR3 sequence reads: CASSPQAREYQETQYF. DNA of the CDR3: TGCGCCAGCAGCCCCCAAGCGAGGGAGTACCAAGAGACCCAGTACTTC.

The chain employs TRBV25-1 and TRBJ1-1; a possible D gene is TRBD1 (5 bases). This CDR3 has 11 residues. The V end was cut by 5 bases, the J end by 11 bases, with 12 bases between. Per the germline V gene, CDR1 is MGHDK and CDR2 is SYGVNS. CDR3 nucleotide sequence: TGTGCCAGCAGTAATGGGGACGGCGCTTTCTTT. It encodes CASSNGDGAFF.

The rearrangement uses TRBV12-3 or TRBV12-4 and TRBJ2-1; 11 nucleotides align to TRBD2. The CDR3 loop spans 14 amino acids. V was pared by 8 bases and J by 7 bases, with 7 bases of the junction left unmatched. This CDR3 is CASSEGTSGNEQFF. The CDR3, as DNA: TGTGCCAGCTCGGAGGGGACTAGCGGTAATGAGCAGTTCTTC.

This clonotype was observed many times. V and J are TRBV20-1 and TRBJ1-4; D is unclear. Between the trimmed V and J ends, which lost 1 base and 7 bases, there was a span of 13 bases. The CDR3 runs 14 residues. In germline, CDR1 is DFQATT, CDR2 SNEGSKA (reference sequence). CDR3 bases: TGCAGTGCTAGAGGGACTACTGAATTTGAAAAACTGTTTTTT. Translating gives CSARGTTEFEKLFF.

The table lists this clonotype with a few counts. The chain links TRBV12-3 or TRBV12-4 to TRBJ1-3, with D perhaps matching TRBD1 (5 bases). Trimming removed 10 bases from V and 4 bases from J, with 17 bases in between. The CDR3 is made up of 14 amino acids. In DNA form, the CDR3 reads TGTGCCACCGAGTCGCGGGGCCCCGGAAACACCATATATTTT. Translating gives CATESRGPGNTIYF.

The chain joins TRBV15 to TRBJ1-1, with D unclear. CDR1 is LNHNV and CDR2 is YYDKDF in the germline V gene (reference sequence). This CDR3 region has 12 residues. V lost 8 bases, J lost 4 bases, and 11 bases lay in between. In DNA form, the CDR3 reads TGTGCCACCCAAGGGTTTGGCACTGAAGCTTTCTTT. This codes for CATQGFGTEAFF.